The present T cell receptor (beta chain) was sequenced within a study of T cells in localized non-small cell lung cancer. The method was immunoSEQ multiplex PCR; TCRdb's version includes in-frame clones alone and lacks a portion of them. This repertoire shows about 24,000 clones, approximately 83% found once; its top ten account for roughly 5.9%. The sequence was obtained from a male donor aged 60 or over with stage II squamous cell lung carcinoma. The starting material was peripheral blood, obtained before any cancer treatment.

The CDR3 here is CASSLVGRGQVGYTF. In nucleotides, the CDR3 is TGTGCCAGCAGCTTAGTGGGGAGGGGGCAGGTTGGCTACACCTTC. J is TRBJ1-2 and V is TRBV7-2; 7 bases are a match to TRBD1. V lost 1 base to trimming and J lost 7 bases; unmatched junction nucleotides: 9. In germline, CDR1 is SGHTA, CDR2 FQGNSA. The CDR3 extends over 15 amino acids.